This TCR beta chain was recovered during a study of identical twins (TCRdb year 2016). Broadly, across the study: The study deep-sequenced TCR alpha and beta repertoires from monozygotic twins, unrelated adults of various ages and cord blood to test whether fetal clonotypes persist. Replicate twin experiments were performed at different times using different library preparation protocols to rule out contamination.

Study-wide conclusions, independent of this receptor: Out-of-frame TCR alpha sharing in monozygotic twins was systematically underestimated by recombination models, whereas sharing between unrelated individuals was in agreement with the recombination models. Fewer insertions were carried by abundant cord blood beta clonotypes, a similar but weaker trend appeared in young adult naive repertoires, and no such trend appeared in memory repertoires. Because the same donors could not be followed over many years, the conclusions relied on cross-sectional statistical analysis. In beta out-of-frame sequences, excess twin sharing was weaker, because having fewer shared sequences lowered the signal-to-noise ratio. Zero-insertion analyses could be partly confounded by invariant T cells such as MAIT and iNKT, although diverse VJ usage argued against such confounding for most clonotypes. Compared with coincidental sharing between unrelated individuals, an excess of low generation-probability sequences was observed among out-of-frame TCR alpha sequences shared between twins.

CDR1 and CDR2 are drawn from the germline V gene: MNHEY, SVGAGI. V drops 2 bases and J drops 3 bases, leaving 4 bases in between. The CDR3 holds 13 amino acids from the cysteine to the phenylalanine. CDR3 DNA is the only sequence kept; it has 39 bases, read in frame from the first base. Library preparation employed 5' RACE. Instrument on record: Illumina HiSeq 2000. A universal primer binding site was added through template switching, and the final cDNA carried a unique molecular identifier so that TCR cDNA molecules could be counted accurately. Specific primers in the conserved constant-segment region were used to synthesize first-strand cDNA for the TCR alpha and beta chains. To control for contamination, every cDNA library was double barcoded, receiving both a SMART-Mk sample barcode and Illumina barcodes. TruSeq adapter sequences along with Illumina sample barcodes were introduced in two successive PCR steps. The TCR alpha and beta cDNA libraries were sequenced on the Illumina HiSeq platform using custom primers. Turning to the authors' computational methods: Unique molecular identifiers were extracted from raw reads with MiGEC, and CDR3 positions were determined with MiXCR. For each individual, recombination models were inferred using an EM algorithm with the repgenHMM and IGoR tools. The tcR package in R was used for shared clonotype analysis, with sharing normalized by the product of cloneset sizes. Out-of-frame nonproductive sequences were analyzed to study raw recombination free of thymic and clonal selection effects. Clones were called with MiXCR by TCRdb after fastp trimmed the public reads at Q25, and only in-frame beta chains were retained. Rows are unified per CDR3 protein, each entry keeping the most common DNA and genes. What appears here as the V and J calls and clone size reflects TCRdb's work, not the paper's. This sample gives 600,000 to 850,000 distinct CDR3 sequences in total; about 20% of them show up just once. The top ten clones comprise around 13% of the sample.

This clonotype has just a few counts. Its antigen target is currently unknown. No base qualities exist here, and no much larger clone lies one base off it. Only healthy Caucasian donors were included. The twin cohort consisted of three pairs of female monozygotic twins, all aged about 18 to 30 years. Peripheral blood mononuclear cells were used as the source from which RNA for TCR libraries was isolated. These data also formed part of another study, on T cells expressing NK-cell markers. As that second paper reports: In sorted CD3+CD56+NKG2C+, CD3+CD56+NKG2C- and CD3+CD56-NKG2C+ T-cell subsets from 7 to 9 donors, TCR beta-chain repertoires were profiled. Among the eight sequenced donors, only one was HCMV-seronegative, while the other seven were HCMV-seropositive. In several experiments an anti-gammadeltaTCR antibody was added to restrict sorting to alphabetaTCR-expressing T cells. In six donors, the dominant CD3+CD56+NKG2C+ clonotypes were among the top 10 CD8+ clonotypes and accounted for roughly 1.0-7.5% of CD8+ T cells. Those dominant clonotypes were again the most abundant among CD3+CD56-NKG2C+ cells in a few donors, at 28.3-60.1%. It remained unclear whether the expanded NKG2C-expressing T cell clones were specific for HCMV antigens. Randomly selected healthy volunteers, three men and five women, were used as the eight sequenced donors. HCMV serostatus was determined by detecting HCMV-specific IgG in serum with a commercial ELISA kit. For roughly 6 donors, bulk peripheral blood T-cell repertoires were also sequenced from unsorted PBMC. MIGEC handled demultiplexing of the reads and grouping by UMI, while MiTCR was used to assemble and quantify clonotypes. To remove erroneous sequences, TCR cDNA sequences were retained only when supported by two or more reads. Downstream repertoire analysis used the tcR package, and clonotypes were matched across fractions by CDR3 nucleotide sequence plus V segment. Antigen specificity was annotated against VDJdb with VDJmatch, allowing one amino acid substitution in CDR3.

Recombination connected TRBV6-5 to TRBJ1-4, with the D gene uncertain. The receptor comes from a woman aged 18-29 years in good health. Sample: PBMCs. The DNA sequence is TGTGCCAGCAGTTACAGGCCTAATGAAAAACTGTTTTTT. The encoded protein is CASSYRPNEKLFF.